The rows below give T cell receptor beta chains drawn from one sample of a study of OX40 agonist ivuxolimab in advanced cancers. Produced via immunoSEQ multiplex PCR; TCRdb's table is partial and in-frame only. The table lists about 26,000 clones, 79% of them singletons. The sample in question was CD4+ or CD8+ T cells sorted from blood, obtained in a trial of the OX40 agonist ivuxolimab. These receptors all come from an adult with an advanced solid tumor such as melanoma, head and neck, liver or kidney cancer. Each CDR3 is given with its conserved first and last residue. Fields, in order: clone size, J gene, CDR3 length, D gene, V gene, CDR3 protein, CDR3 DNA. The D gene is left open where the match is weak. For some rows the clone size is stated as once, few or many, or as a class when expanded; others skip it.

>NA|TRBJ2-7|15|TRBD1|TRBV6-6
CASTPVDRVGYEQYF
TGTGCCAGCACCCCGGTCGACAGGGTGGGGTACGAGCAGTACTTC
>few|TRBJ1-1|13|NA|TRBV7-6
CASSLSVNTEAFF
TGTGCCAGCAGCTTATCTGTGAACACTGAAGCTTTCTTT
>NA|TRBJ2-5|15|NA|TRBV9
CASSVGGGAQETQYF
TGTGCCAGCAGCGTAGGTGGGGGGGCCCAAGAGACCCAGTACTTC
>NA|TRBJ2-7|15|NA|TRBV6-5
CASSYVQGTRNEQYF
TGTGCCAGCAGTTACGTACAGGGTACGAGGAACGAGCAGTACTTC
>NA|TRBJ1-4|15|NA|TRBV6-1
CASSEAWGTNEKLFF
TGTGCCAGCAGTGAAGCGTGGGGGACCAATGAAAAACTGTTTTTT
>NA|TRBJ2-6|16|TRBD2|TRBV15
CATSIEGGTGANVLTF
TGTGCCACCAGCATTGAGGGAGGGACGGGGGCCAACGTCCTGACTTTC
>NA|TRBJ2-3|18|TRBD2|TRBV5-4
CASKRDLAGRKSTDTQYF
TGTGCCAGCAAACGGGACCTAGCGGGGAGGAAGAGCACAGATACGCAGTATTTT
>NA|TRBJ1-1|15|NA|TRBV6-4
CASSYVRGKNTEAFF
TGTGCCAGCAGTTACGTGAGGGGGAAGAACACTGAAGCTTTCTTT
>NA|TRBJ2-1|12|NA|TRBV25-1
CASRDRYNEQFF
TGTGCCAGCAGGGACAGATACAATGAGCAGTTCTTC
>NA|TRBJ1-2|13|NA|TRBV9
CASSMTLNYGYTF
TGTGCCAGCAGCATGACACTTAACTATGGCTACACCTTC
>NA|TRBJ2-7|14|TRBD1|TRBV11-2
CASSLGQGVYEQYF
TGTGCCAGCAGCTTAGGACAGGGTGTCTACGAGCAGTACTTC
>NA|TRBJ2-1|13|NA|TRBV27
CASSLRGGNEQFF
TGTGCCAGCAGTTTAAGAGGGGGCAATGAGCAGTTCTTC
>NA|TRBJ1-2|14|NA|TRBV4-1
CASSPSQGLEGYTF
TGCGCCAGCAGCCCGTCCCAGGGGCTAGAGGGCTACACCTTC
>NA|TRBJ2-1|12|NA|TRBV21-1
CASRTGGLQQFF
TGTGCCAGCCGAACGGGGGGCCTTCAGCAGTTCTTC
>NA|TRBJ1-1|14|TRBD1|TRBV29-1
CSVEGTGMVTEAFF
TGCAGCGTTGAAGGGACAGGGATGGTAACTGAAGCTTTCTTT
>NA|TRBJ2-7|13|NA|TRBV27
CASSLDGLYEQYF
TGTGCCAGCAGTTTAGACGGATTGTACGAGCAGTACTTC
>NA|TRBJ1-1|14|NA|TRBV5-1
CASREARRVTEAFF
TGCGCCAGCAGGGAAGCACGGCGAGTCACTGAAGCTTTCTTT
>once|TRBJ2-3|11|NA|TRBV29-1
CSVAGEDTQYF
TGCAGCGTCGCTGGGGAAGATACGCAGTATTTT
>NA|TRBJ2-2|16|NA|TRBV4-2
CASSARLGVDTGELFF
TGTGCCAGCAGCGCGAGGCTGGGGGTAGACACCGGGGAGCTGTTTTTT
>NA|TRBJ2-7|16|TRBD2|TRBV9
CASSPRRLAGEREQYF
TGTGCCAGCAGCCCTCGAAGACTAGCGGGAGAACGCGAGCAGTACTTC
>NA|TRBJ2-6|15|NA|TRBV15
CATSSGSSGANVLTF
TGTGCCACCAGCAGTGGATCCTCTGGGGCCAACGTCCTGACTTTC
>NA|TRBJ2-3|14|TRBD1|TRBV4-1
CASGRTGGTDTQYF
TGCGCCAGCGGGAGGACAGGGGGCACAGATACGCAGTATTTT
>many|TRBJ1-1|15|NA|TRBV4-3
CASSQDTGGNTEAFF
TGCGCCAGCAGCCAAGATACCGGGGGAAACACTGAAGCTTTCTTT
>once|TRBJ2-3|13|NA|TRBV4-3
CASSRTVTDTQYF
TGCGCCAGCAGCCGTACGGTCACAGATACGCAGTATTTT
>NA|TRBJ2-3|15|NA|TRBV27
CASSSLASSTDTQYF
TGTGCCAGCAGTTCTCTAGCGTCTAGCACAGATACGCAGTATTTT
>NA|TRBJ2-2|12|NA|TRBV25-1
CASSESSGELFF
TGTGCCAGCAGTGAAAGTTCCGGGGAGCTGTTTTTT